This record covers a single T cell receptor beta chain. The data were produced by immunoSEQ multiplex PCR, yet TCRdb's version contains in-frame clones alone and is incomplete. This sample has 20,000 to 25,000 clones, with 65% to 85% found just once. This sample was taken from a study of T cells in tumors after PD-1 blockade. This TCR was recovered from a human donor with basal cell carcinoma. The sample was PBMCs, taken after anti-PD-1 treatment.

The CDR3 DNA reads as TGTGCCAGCAGCTTGGTCACGTATCAGCCCCAGCATTTT. Translated: CASSLVTYQPQHF. This sequence joins TRBV5-5 and TRBJ1-5; no clear D gene. The CDR3 is 13 amino acids. CDR1 SGHKS and CDR2 YYEKEE come from the germline V gene (reference sequence). Trimming stripped 0 bases from V and 5 bases from J, with 6 bases between.